The T cell receptor beta chain under discussion was sequenced for a study of blood T cell repertoires in COVID-19. Germline CDR1 is LGHNA and CDR2 is YSLEER. Trimming removed 0 bases from V and 4 bases from J, with 10 bases in between. CDR3 length equals 15 residues. The repertoire was sequenced with immunoSEQ multiplex PCR; TCRdb's copy has only in-frame clones and lacks some. The repertoire holds 59,000 or so clones, with roughly 85% as singletons. This receptor was obtained from a human donor in a cohort sampled during active COVID-19. Sequenced sample: peripheral blood. The J gene is TRBJ2-1, the V gene TRBV4-3; a weak D match, TRBD1 (5 bases). The CDR3 coding sequence is TGCGCCAGCAGCCAAGATAGACAGTTTTACAATGAGCAGTTCTTC. It codes for CASSQDRQFYNEQFF.